Sequencing of this TCR beta chain was carried out in a study of post-analysis software for immune sequencing data. For the study at large: The courses of disease that were included comprised relapsing-remitting, secondary progressive and progressive-relapsing multiple sclerosis. Overall study findings and caveats: The study found TRBV5-6, TRBV5-1 and TRBV20-1 among 5 or 6 TRBV segments more frequent in patients than controls. With F measure, samples from one preparation batch clustered together strongly. When compared against controls, multiple sclerosis patients showed significantly lower normalized Chao1 diversity.

The table lists this clonotype with many counts. Its specificity is unknown. Unique molecular identifiers tagged the TCR beta cDNA libraries. T cells numbering 1 to 10 million yielded some 480,000 cDNA molecules. TCRdb processed the PCR reads anew with MiXCR; each CDR3 protein has one entry. The sample holds just over 250,000 distinct CDR3 sequences, less than 40% seen once. Trimming cost V 5 bases and J 9 bases, with 11 bases left between them. The CDR3 length is 12 residues. The germline gives CDR1 SGHTA, CDR2 FQGNSA. Sequencing was performed on blood. The chain employs TRBV7-2 and TRBJ1-5; no definite D call. The sequence derives from a girl under 18 with multiple sclerosis. The CDR3 is CASSRSGGPQHF. The DNA of the CDR3 is TGTGCCAGCAGCCGTTCGGGCGGGCCCCAGCATTTT. The full variable domain, completed using reference TRBV7-2 and TRBJ1-5, is GAGVSQSPSNKVTEKGKDVELRCDPISGHTALYWYRQSLGQGLEFLIYFQGNSAPDKSGLPSDRFSAERTGGSVSTLTIQRTQQEDSAVYLCASSRSGGPQHFGDGTRLSIL.